The 7 T cell receptor beta chains below come from one sample, sequenced in a study of PD-1 blockade in classical Hodgkin lymphoma. Measured with immunoSEQ multiplex PCR; TCRdb has only the in-frame clones, and not every one. The top ten hold about 28% of the sample, which has approximately 17,000 clones, roughly 82% seen once. Every patient relapsed after autologous stem cell transplantation, and brentuximab vedotin exposure varied. The starting material was peripheral blood mononuclear cells (PBMCs), obtained before the second cycle of nivolumab. The source is a human donor with classical Hodgkin lymphoma.

V is TRBV11-2 and J is TRBJ1-6, with D possibly TRBD1 on 5 matching bases. Trimming pared 6 bases from V and 7 bases from J, leaving 10 bases between. Germline V gene lookup returns CDR1 SGHAT and CDR2 FQNNGV. The CDR3 contains 13 residues. The CDR3 DNA sequence: TGTGCCAGCAGTGAACAGGAGAATTCACCCCTCCACTTT. Translating gives CASSEQENSPLHF.

The CDR3 region is CASSSGASLLGYTF. Written as DNA, the CDR3 is TGTGCCAGCAGTTCGGGGGCCAGTTTGCTGGGCTACACCTTC. The chain employs TRBV6-6 and TRBJ1-2; TRBD1 might be the D (6 bases). V lost 4 bases to trimming and J lost 8 bases, with 17 bases between them. The germline gives CDR1 MNHNY, CDR2 SVGAGI (reference sequence). The CDR3 totals 14 residues.

This sequence joins TRBV25-1 and TRBJ2-7; D ambiguous. The germline V and J ends were trimmed by 8 bases and 5 bases, with 10 bases remaining between them. In germline, CDR1 is MGHDK, CDR2 SYGVNS. CDR3 length: 11 amino acids. The CDR3, as DNA: TGTGCCAGCGGACCCCACCACGAGCAGTACTTC. Amino acids: CASGPHHEQYF.

This chain joins TRBV11-2 and TRBJ2-7; D is ambiguous. The ends were cut back, 1 base at V and 5 bases at J, with 9 bases in the middle. The CDR3 consists of 13 residues. CDR1 SGHAT and CDR2 FQNNGV come from the germline V gene. CDR3: CASSLAWANEQYF. In DNA, the CDR3 is TGTGCCAGCAGCTTAGCGTGGGCAAACGAGCAGTACTTC.

The chain combines TRBV9 with TRBJ2-1, with D possibly being TRBD2 (5 bases). In germline, CDR1 is SGDLS, CDR2 YYNGEE. The CDR3 sequence is 15 residues long. Trimming cost V 0 bases and J 6 bases, with 13 bases left between them. The DNA for the CDR3 is TGTGCCAGCAGCGTAGCGGGGAACTGGGGCAATGAGCAGTTCTTC. This sequence encodes CASSVAGNWGNEQFF.

This clone occurred once. The rearrangement links TRBV5-1 to TRBJ1-4, with 10 bases that match TRBD1. Germline V CDR1 and CDR2: SGHRS, YFSETQ. J lost 8 bases, V lost 4 bases, and 5 bases had no gene match. The CDR3 consists of 14 residues. CDR3 in DNA: TGCGCCAGCAGCATTGGACAGGGGGGAGAAAAACTGTTTTTT. Translation gives CASSIGQGGEKLFF.

The chain carries TRBV4-2 and TRBJ2-1; D remains ambiguous. The CDR3 totals 12 residues. CDR1 is LGHNA, CDR2 YNFKEQ, per germline. V shed 0 bases and J shed 6 bases, with 3 bases lying between them. CDR3 in amino acids: CASSQEVNEQFF. CDR3 coding DNA: TGTGCCAGCAGCCAAGAGGTCAATGAGCAGTTCTTC.